This T cell receptor beta chain was captured by sequencing in a study of a mutant IDH1 vaccine in newly diagnosed glioma. About the study: Vaccination followed radiotherapy alone by 4-6 weeks, or accompanied temozolomide cycles. Study-wide results and limits: Detectable vaccine-induced immune responses arose in over 90% of patients.

Profiled with immunoSEQ multiplex PCR; TCRdb holds only in-frame clones, not every one. The data show approximately 12,000 clones, 81% seen once. Stated time point: week 47, end of study. Each dose of the vaccine consisted of 300 ug of mutant IDH1 20-mer peptide, with topical imiquimod. Each patient was administered eight vaccinations, scheduled in weeks 1, 3, 5, 7, 11, 15, 19 and 23. New WHO grade 3 or 4 astrocytomas that were IDH1-mutant and ATRX-lost occurred in the donors. The CDR3 has 13 residues. Trimming shortened V by 5 bases and J by 2 bases, and 9 bases separated the two germline ends. Germline CDR1 SQVTM, CDR2 ANQGSEA. As for this clone: Its specificity is unknown.

The chain uses TRBV29-1 and TRBJ2-2; D remains unclear. The source of this sequence is a man aged 25-45 years with glioma. The specimen comprised PBMCs, sampled from a glioma patient whose treatment included an IDH1 peptide vaccine. The CDR3 nucleotides are TGCAGCGTTCCGACGGAAAACACCGGGGAGCTGTTTTTT. It codes for CSVPTENTGELFF.